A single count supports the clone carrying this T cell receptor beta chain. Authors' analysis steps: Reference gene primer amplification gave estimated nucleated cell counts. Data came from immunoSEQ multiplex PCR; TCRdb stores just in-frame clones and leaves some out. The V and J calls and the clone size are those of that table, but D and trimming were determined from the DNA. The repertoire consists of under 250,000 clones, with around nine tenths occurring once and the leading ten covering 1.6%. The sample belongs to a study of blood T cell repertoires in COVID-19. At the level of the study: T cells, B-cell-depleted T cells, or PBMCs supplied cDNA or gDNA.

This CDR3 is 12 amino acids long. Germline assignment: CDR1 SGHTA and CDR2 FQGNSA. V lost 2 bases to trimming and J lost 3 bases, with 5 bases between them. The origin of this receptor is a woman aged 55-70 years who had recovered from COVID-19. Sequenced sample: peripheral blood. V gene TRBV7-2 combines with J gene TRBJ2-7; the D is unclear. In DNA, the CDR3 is TGTGCCAGCAGCTTACCCGGCTACGAGCAGTACTTC. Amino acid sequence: CASSLPGYEQYF. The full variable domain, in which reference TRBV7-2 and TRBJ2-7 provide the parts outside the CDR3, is GAGVSQSPSNKVTEKGKDVELRCDPISGHTALYWYRQSLGQGLEFLIYFQGNSAPDKSGLPSDRFSAERTGGSVSTLTIQRTQQEDSAVYLCASSLPGYEQYFGPGTRLTVT.